These 7 T cell receptor beta chains were sequenced from one sample in a study of T cells in Graves' hyperthyroidism and ophthalmopathy. Researchers amplified the TCR beta CDR3 regions from RNA transcripts. The HTBI primer set drove a first-round RT-PCR of the TCR CDR3. In TCRdb, the multiplex PCR reads were re-called with MiXCR into one record per CDR3 protein. The top ten clones hold just under 8.5% of a sample with approximately 590,000 distinct CDR3 sequences, just over 45% of them seen once. The material sequenced was peripheral blood or thyroid tissue (not recorded which). The receptor set was obtained from a woman aged 18 to 35 with Graves' hyperthyroidism.

This clonotype was recorded only once. This rearrangement joins TRBV2 to TRBJ2-7, with D perhaps matching TRBD1 (6 bases). V lost 4 bases to trimming and J lost 7 bases, with 14 bases between them. The germline V gene has CDR1 SNHLY and CDR2 FYNNEI. CDR3 size: 13 residues. Written as DNA, the CDR3 is TGTGCCAGCAGTGCTAGAGACAGGTGGGAGCAGTACTTC. It is translated as CASSARDRWEQYF.

This clonotype was counted only a few times. This chain links TRBV19 with TRBJ1-1; no definite D call. The CDR3 has 15 amino acids. V was clipped by 1 base and J by 5 bases, with 14 bases between them. The germline gives CDR1 LNHDA, CDR2 SQIVND (reference sequence). The CDR3 DNA reads TGTGCCAGTAGTATAGCCCCGTATACGGGGACTGAAGCTTTCTTT. The encoded protein is CASSIAPYTGTEAFF. Based on the CDR3 plus reference TRBV19 and TRBJ1-1, the full variable domain is DGGITQSPKYLFRKEGQNVTLSCEQNLNHDAMYWYRQDPGQGLRLIYYSQIVNDFQKGDIAEGYSVSREKKESFPLTVTSAQKNPTAFYLCASSIAPYTGTEAFFGQGTRLTVV.

V usage is TRBV29-1 and J usage is TRBJ1-5; weak D call: TRBD1 (5 bases). The CDR3 covers 14 residues. The germline CDR1 and CDR2 sequences are SQVTM and ANQGSEA. The germline V and J ends were trimmed by 6 bases and 2 bases, with 14 bases remaining between them. The CDR3 DNA follows: TGCAGCGTGGCTGTCGGGGCAGGCAATCAGCCCCAGCATTTT. It is translated as CSVAVGAGNQPQHF.

The V gene is TRBV12-3 or TRBV12-4, the J gene TRBJ1-5; D call uncertain. This CDR3 has 15 amino acids. V was pared by 5 bases and J by 1 base, with 12 bases between. The CDR3 DNA reads as TGTGCCAGCAGTCGGCTAGGGTCCAGCAATCAGCCCCAGCATTTT. It is translated as CASSRLGSSNQPQHF.

V is TRBV9 and J is TRBJ2-2, with D perhaps matching TRBD2 (5 bases). CDR1 and CDR2 (germline): SGDLS, YYNGEE. Trimming took 4 bases from V and 1 from J, leaving 11 bases between them. There are 15 residues in the CDR3. The CDR3 loop is CASSFPSGNTGELFF. The CDR3 nucleotides are TGTGCCAGCAGCTTCCCAAGCGGGAACACCGGGGAGCTGTTTTTT.

V usage is TRBV7-9 and J usage is TRBJ2-5; D is perhaps TRBD2 (6 bases). The V and J ends lost 5 bases and 4 bases respectively, with 17 bases between them. The CDR3 covers 15 residues. CDR1 is SEHNR and CDR2 is FQNEAQ in the germline V gene (reference sequence). The DNA of the CDR3 is TGTGCCAGCAGCCTCGGGACTCGTGGGGGAGAGACCCAGTACTTC. Translated: CASSLGTRGGETQYF.

This rearrangement joins TRBV7-8 to TRBJ1-3, with 9 bases matching TRBD1. Germline V gene data show CDR1 as SGHVS and CDR2 as FQNEAQ. V lost 5 bases and J lost 1; bases outside the gene matches: 3. CDR3 length: 15 amino acids. Here the CDR3 DNA reads TGTGCCAGCAGCGACGGGACAGGGTCTGGAAACACCATATATTTT. It is translated as CASSDGTGSGNTIYF.